Presented here are 30 T cell receptor beta chains from one specimen sequenced in a study of blood T cell repertoires in COVID-19. Method: immunoSEQ multiplex PCR; TCRdb's copy keeps in-frame clones and lacks some. The sample lists 140,000 to 150,000 clones; around 85% were seen once. Sequencing was performed on peripheral blood. All receptors derive from a woman aged 40 to 50 with active or convalescent COVID-19.

CDR3 residues: CASSQDRPSGSGDEQFF. The CDR3 DNA is TGCGCCAGCAGCCAAGATCGCCCCAGCGGGAGTGGGGATGAGCAGTTCTTC. The rearrangement uses TRBV4-3 and TRBJ2-1; 8 bases line up with TRBD2. V was pared by 0 bases and J by 8 bases, with 12 bases of the junction left unmatched. Germline V lookup: CDR1 LGHNA, CDR2 YSLEER. This CDR3 is 17 amino acids long.

The rearrangement joins TRBV19 to TRBJ1-2; D unclear. V was pared by 6 bases and J by 6 bases, with 8 bases between. CDR1 is LNHDA, CDR2 SQIVND, per germline (reference sequence). The CDR3 length is 11 residues. The CDR3 nucleotides read TGTGCCAGTAGGTTGCGGAATGGCTACACCTTC. Its protein is CASRLRNGYTF.

The chain couples TRBV2 to TRBJ2-3; 9 bases fit TRBD2. The CDR3 runs to 14 residues. Germline V CDR1 and CDR2: SNHLY, FYNNEI. The J segment lost 0 bases and the V segment lost 6 bases, leaving 1 base of the junction unmatched. CDR3 loop: CASRLAGSTDTQYF. CDR3 nucleotide sequence: TGTGCCAGCAGGCTAGCGGGGAGCACAGATACGCAGTATTTT.

The table lists this clone with many counts. V is TRBV7-9 and J is TRBJ2-7; 7 bases fit TRBD1. With V trimmed by 3 bases and J by 2 bases, 4 bases remained unmatched. The CDR3 loop spans 14 amino acids. CDR1 and CDR2 (germline): SEHNR, FQNEAQ (reference sequence). The CDR3 here is CASSFRDSPYEQYF. CDR3 coding DNA: TGTGCCAGCAGCTTCCGGGACAGCCCCTACGAGCAGTACTTC.

This chain uses TRBV5-5 with TRBJ1-5, with a possible D match to TRBD1 (6 bases). V gave up 0 bases and J gave up 3 bases, with 10 bases separating them. CDR3 length: 15 amino acids. Germline V gene lookup returns CDR1 SGHKS and CDR2 YYEKEE (reference sequence). The CDR3 is CASSLGRGPNQPQHF. The CDR3 DNA reads TGTGCCAGCAGCTTGGGCAGGGGTCCCAATCAGCCCCAGCATTTT.

This chain links TRBV2 with TRBJ1-2; D unresolved. CDR1 SNHLY and CDR2 FYNNEI come from the germline V gene. V was cut by 4 bases and J by 7 bases, with 7 bases left in between. This CDR3 comprises 11 residues. CDR3 sequence reads: CASSGGGGYTF. CDR3 coding DNA: TGTGCCAGCAGTGGAGGTGGTGGCTACACCTTC.

The chain is built from TRBV28 and TRBJ1-3, with TRBD1 as a possible D gene (6 bases). Looked up from germline, CDR1 is MDHEN and CDR2 is SYDVKM. This CDR3 spans 14 amino acids. With 7 bases removed from V and 0 bases from J, the gap between germline ends came to 10 bases. CDR3 sequence: CASMVQGSGNTIYF. CDR3 in DNA: TGTGCCAGCATGGTACAGGGCTCTGGAAACACCATATATTTT.

This chain joins TRBV28 and TRBJ1-2; D gene unclear. V was clipped by 5 bases and J by 4 bases, with 8 bases between them. This CDR3 spans 12 amino acids. Germline V gene data show CDR1 as MDHEN and CDR2 as SYDVKM. The CDR3 sequence is CASSRTPYGYTF. As DNA, the CDR3 is TGTGCCAGCAGTAGAACACCCTATGGCTACACCTTC.

This clone was seen more than once but under ten times. This chain links TRBV10-3 with TRBJ1-2, with D perhaps TRBD1 (5 bases). The CDR3 is made up of 17 amino acids. Germline V lookup: CDR1 ENHRY, CDR2 SYGVKD. Trimming shortened V by 6 bases and J by 6 bases, and 26 bases separated the two germline ends. The CDR3 nucleotides are TGTGCCATCAGGGCTGGAGGGTCGGGGGGAAAGTTCAATGGCTACACCTTC. Its translation: CAIRAGGSGGKFNGYTF.

The chain uses TRBV6-2 or TRBV6-3 and TRBJ2-3, with 13 bases aligning to TRBD2. Germline CDR1 and CDR2: MNHEY and SVGEGT. This CDR3 spans 18 amino acids. J lost 2 bases, V lost 5 bases, and 10 bases had no gene match. CDR3 sequence: CASSLPRLAGGHTDTQYF. Written as DNA, the CDR3 is TGTGCCAGCAGTCTCCCCAGACTAGCGGGAGGCCACACAGATACGCAGTATTTT.

The CDR3 here is CASSHPGQAKETQYF. The CDR3 DNA follows: TGTGCCAGCAGTCACCCGGGACAGGCAAAAGAGACCCAGTACTTC. The chain employs TRBV6-2 or TRBV6-3 and TRBJ2-5; 8 bases align to TRBD1. Germline V lookup: CDR1 MNHEY, CDR2 SVGEGT. The CDR3 contains 15 residues. V lost 5 bases to trimming and J lost 3 bases; unmatched junction nucleotides: 8.

This clone was observed once. The genes are TRBV5-1 and TRBJ1-1; perhaps TRBD1 as D (6 bases). The CDR3 covers 15 residues. Trimming left V 4 bases short and J 0 bases short, with 13 bases between. Germline loops: CDR1 SGHRS, CDR2 YFSETQ. CDR3 sequence (DNA): TGCGCCAGCAGCACGAACAGGGAACTGAACACTGAAGCTTTCTTT. This translates into CASSTNRELNTEAFF.

This clone showed up just once. The chain uses TRBV30 and TRBJ1-6; 9 positions match TRBD1. CDR1 and CDR2 from the germline V gene are GTSNPN and SVGIG (reference sequence). V gave up 3 bases and J gave up 10 bases; unmatched junction bases: 10. This CDR3 contains 15 residues. CDR3 loop: CAWSPRTGVRSPLHF. In nucleotides, the CDR3 is TGTGCCTGGAGCCCCCGGACAGGGGTAAGGTCACCCCTCCACTTT.

The chain links TRBV11-3 to TRBJ2-2; D possibly corresponds to TRBD2 (5 bases). This CDR3 has 14 amino acids. Germline V gene sequence: CDR1 SGHNT, CDR2 YENEEA. Deletions cut 0 bases from V and 3 bases from J, with 5 bases between. Here the CDR3 reads CASSLERDTGELFF. CDR3 bases: TGTGCCAGCAGCTTAGAGAGGGACACCGGGGAGCTGTTTTTT.

This clone was seen a single time. The rearrangement uses TRBV29-1 and TRBJ2-2, with D perhaps matching TRBD2 (5 bases). This CDR3 spans 14 amino acids. Germline V gene lookup returns CDR1 SQVTM and CDR2 ANQGSEA. V lost 3 bases, J lost 3 bases, and 11 bases lay in between. CDR3 bases: TGCAGCGTTGATCGAGGGTCTCACACCGGGGAGCTGTTTTTT. Amino acids: CSVDRGSHTGELFF.

In DNA form, the CDR3 reads TGTGCCAGCAGCCCCATCAGCATGGGGTGGGAGGAGCAGTACTTC. Its translation is CASSPISMGWEEQYF. This chain connects TRBV28 to TRBJ2-7, with D tentatively TRBD2 (5 bases). Trimming stripped 6 bases from V and 7 bases from J, with 22 bases between. This CDR3 region has 15 residues. Germline V gene data show CDR1 as MDHEN and CDR2 as SYDVKM. The whole variable domain, remainder taken from reference TRBV28 and TRBJ2-7, is DVKVTQSSRYLVKRTGEKVFLECVQDMDHENMFWYRQDPGLGLRLIYFSYDVKMKEKGDIPEGYSVSREKKERFSLILESASTNQTSMYLCASSPISMGWEEQYFGPGTRLTVT.

The chain recombines TRBV30 with TRBJ1-2; D not certain. Germline CDR1 and CDR2: GTSNPN and SVGIG (reference sequence). V was trimmed by 0 bases and J by 2 bases, leaving 10 bases between them. This CDR3 contains 14 residues. The CDR3 DNA sequence: TGTGCCTGGAGTGTATATGGCAGGAACTATGGCTACACCTTC. Its translation: CAWSVYGRNYGYTF.

The chain couples TRBV19 to TRBJ1-2; the D is unclear. Germline V lookup: CDR1 LNHDA, CDR2 SQIVND (reference sequence). The ends were cut back, 11 bases at V and 8 bases at J, with 24 bases in the middle. The CDR3 covers 14 residues. The CDR3, as DNA: TGTGCCTCAGTCAGAGGCTCTAAGACTTCCGGCTACACCTTC. Translated: CASVRGSKTSGYTF.

The rearrangement links TRBV28 to TRBJ2-7, with TRBD2 matching over 12 bases. This CDR3 region has 18 residues. Germline CDR1 MDHEN, CDR2 SYDVKM. V shed 4 bases, J shed 3 bases, and the junction held 13 bases outside the gene matches. This CDR3 is CASSSSRTSGTLIYEQYF. As DNA, the CDR3 is TGTGCCAGCAGTTCGAGCCGGACTAGCGGGACCCTCATCTACGAGCAGTACTTC. The variable domain in full, with the rest retrieved from reference TRBV28 and TRBJ2-7, is DVKVTQSSRYLVKRTGEKVFLECVQDMDHENMFWYRQDPGLGLRLIYFSYDVKMKEKGDIPEGYSVSREKKERFSLILESASTNQTSMYLCASSSSRTSGTLIYEQYFGPGTRLTVT.

Notes on this clone: Other DNA variants within this sample encode the same CDR3. The chain uses TRBV7-9 and TRBJ2-5; possible D gene TRBD1, 6 bases. The germline V gene encodes CDR1 SEHNR and CDR2 FQNEAQ (reference sequence). There are 14 residues in the CDR3. Trimming took off 3 bases at V and 4 bases at J, with 12 bases between the two ends. In DNA form, the CDR3 reads TGTGCCAGCAGCTTGGAATTCAGGGGAGAGACCCAGTACTTC. Amino acids: CASSLEFRGETQYF.

J is TRBJ2-5 and V is TRBV19, with 7 bases identical to TRBD2. Trimming removed 6 bases from V and 2 bases from J; junction bases left unmatched: 6. From germline, CDR1 is LNHDA and CDR2 SQIVND (reference sequence). The CDR3 totals 14 residues. The CDR3 nucleotides read TGTGCCAGTAGCCGAAGCGGGGCACAAGAGACCCAGTACTTC. It is translated as CASSRSGAQETQYF.

J is TRBJ1-2 and V is TRBV5-1; D might be TRBD1 (5 bases). The V gene lost 5 bases and the J gene lost 0 bases, with 17 bases spanning the gap. The CDR3 is made up of 16 amino acids. CDR1 and CDR2 from the germline V gene are SGHRS and YFSETQ. CDR3 DNA: TGCGCCAGCAGGCGTTTAGGCGGGGCTGCTAACTATGGCTACACCTTC. Translated: CASRRLGGAANYGYTF.

This clone occurred once. The chain recombines TRBV28 with TRBJ2-5, with D possibly TRBD1 on 5 matching bases. CDR1 and CDR2 (germline): MDHEN, SYDVKM. The CDR3 has 18 residues. V was trimmed by 1 base and J by 4 bases, leaving 22 bases between them. CDR3 nucleotide sequence: TGTGCCAGCAGTTTATTAGGGGCGGAGCCGGATCAGGGAGAGACCCAGTACTTC. This encodes CASSLLGAEPDQGETQYF.

The V gene is TRBV11-2, the J gene TRBJ2-7; no clear D. Germline-derived CDR1 and CDR2 are SGHAT and FQNNGV. Trimming took 1 base from V and 3 from J, leaving 10 bases between them. The CDR3 has 14 amino acids. CDR3 in DNA: TGTGCCAGCAGCTTAGCGTGGGCCGGCTACGAGCAGTACTTC. It yields the protein CASSLAWAGYEQYF.

The V and J genes are TRBV25-1 and TRBJ1-2, with 8 bases that match TRBD1. Germline V gives CDR1 MGHDK, CDR2 SYGVNS. The length of the CDR3 is 13 residues. V shed 6 bases and J 8 bases; nucleotides not matched to a gene: 8. DNA of the CDR3: TGTGCCAGCAGCGGACAGGGAATATTGGGCTACACCTTC. As protein: CASSGQGILGYTF.

The chain employs TRBV28 and TRBJ2-1; 15 bases are a match to TRBD2. CDR3 size: 19 residues. V was pared by 2 bases and J by 6 bases, with 11 bases of the junction left unmatched. CDR1 is MDHEN, CDR2 SYDVKM, per germline. CDR3 in amino acids: CASSLPGLAGGVHTNEQFF. CDR3 DNA: TGTGCCAGCAGTTTACCCGGACTAGCGGGAGGGGTACATACCAATGAGCAGTTCTTC.

This clone appeared a few times. The gene calls are TRBV7-2 and TRBJ1-6; D is ambiguous. CDR1 and CDR2 (germline): SGHTA, FQGNSA. The CDR3 runs 14 residues. V was shortened by 4 bases and J by 10 bases, with 14 bases between the two germline ends. CDR3 nucleotide sequence: TGTGCCAGCAGCTACGCGCTCCGAGGCTCACCCCTCCACTTT. This codes for CASSYALRGSPLHF.

The CDR3 nucleotides read TGTGCCAGTAGTAAAAACCGGGACAGGGGGATCTACGAGCAGTACTTC. Translation gives CASSKNRDRGIYEQYF. This sequence joins TRBV19 and TRBJ2-7; 11 positions agree with TRBD1. This CDR3 comprises 16 residues. CDR1 and CDR2 (germline): LNHDA, SQIVND (reference sequence). With 4 bases clipped from V and 3 bases from J, the junction kept 8 bases outside the gene matches.

V and J are TRBV2 and TRBJ1-2; TRBD1 matches 7 bases. Germline-derived CDR1 and CDR2 are SNHLY and FYNNEI. V shed 6 bases, J shed 2 bases, and the junction held 9 bases outside the gene matches. This CDR3 is 15 amino acids long. The CDR3 protein is CASSLGQSRNYGYTF. The CDR3 nucleotides are TGTGCCAGCAGCCTGGGACAGTCCCGGAACTATGGCTACACCTTC. Full variable domain (rest looked up from reference TRBV2 and TRBJ1-2): EPEVTQTPSHQVTQMGQEVILRCVPISNHLYFYWYRQILGQKVEFLVSFYNNEISEKSEIFDDQFSVERPDGSNFTLKIRSTKLEDSAMYFCASSLGQSRNYGYTFGSGTRLTVV.

The genes are TRBV1 and TRBJ2-7; the D call TRBD2 from the table was never checked on the DNA. TRBV1 is tagged as a pseudogene. The CDR3 totals 15 residues. The CDR3 sequence: CTSSQAAGGSYEQYF. DNA for the CDR3: TGCACCAGCAGCCAAGCGGCGGGAGGGTCCTACGAGCAGTACTTC.